A selection of T cell receptor beta chains follows, all from one sample in a study of blood T cell repertoires in COVID-19. Sequenced by immunoSEQ multiplex PCR; TCRdb stores in-frame clones only, minus some. This sample has hundreds of thousands of clones, with roughly 88% found just once. Sequencing was carried out using PBMCs or T cells enriched from blood (not recorded which). These receptor sequences come from a man aged 25-45 years who had recovered from COVID-19. Both conserved end residues are part of each CDR3. A D gene is named only where the DNA matches it firmly. Clone size is not always given. Where it is, it says once, few, many or a class for expanded clones.

V,D,size,J,DNA,CDR3
TRBV7-8,TRBD1,.,TRBJ1-1,TGTGCCAGCAGCCCGCGAACCGGGACAGGGGTCACCGAAGCTTTCTTT,CASSPRTGTGVTEAFF
TRBV5-4,TRBD1,.,TRBJ1-6,TGTGCCAGCAGCCCAAGACAGGGCCAGATCTCACCCCTCCACTTT,CASSPRQGQISPLHF
TRBV30,TRBD1,.,TRBJ1-2,TGTGCCTGGAGTCCCGGGACAGGCGCTAACTATGGCTACACCTTC,CAWSPGTGANYGYTF
TRBV6-5,.,.,TRBJ2-2,TGTGCCAGCAGATCCGGGCAGGGTGGAACCGGGGAGCTGTTTTTT,CASRSGQGGTGELFF
TRBV30,TRBD2,once,TRBJ2-1,TGTGCCTGGAGTGTACAGACTAGCGGGGTCTCCTACAATGAGCAGTTCTTC,CAWSVQTSGVSYNEQFF
TRBV27,TRBD1,once,TRBJ2-7,TGTGCCAGCAGTTTTCAACAGGGGGCCCACTCCTACGAGCAGTACTTC,CASSFQQGAHSYEQYF
TRBV27,TRBD2,.,TRBJ2-7,TGTGCCAGCAGTTTATTGGTAGCGGGGGGATCCGAGCAGTACTTC,CASSLLVAGGSEQYF
TRBV7-9,.,.,TRBJ1-2,TGTGCCAGCAGCTTCACAGGGTATGGCTACACCTTC,CASSFTGYGYTF
TRBV27,.,few,TRBJ1-6,TGTGCCAGCAAACAGGAATTGGGTTCACCCCTCCACTTT,CASKQELGSPLHF
TRBV27,.,.,TRBJ1-5,TGTGCCAGCAGTCCCAGGGTTGCTCAGCCCCAGCATTTT,CASSPRVAQPQHF
TRBV7-2,TRBD1,once,TRBJ1-2,TGTGCCAGCAGCTCCCTCCGGACAGGAAACTATGGCTACACCTTC,CASSSLRTGNYGYTF
TRBV5-1,.,.,TRBJ1-2,TGCGCCAGCAGCTTGGCGGTCGAGTATGGCTACACCTTC,CASSLAVEYGYTF
TRBV9,TRBD1,once,TRBJ2-7,TGTGCCAGCAGCGTCGGGACAGGGACGGGCGAGCAGTACTTC,CASSVGTGTGEQYF
TRBV5-1,.,.,TRBJ2-3,TGCGCCAGCAGCTTGGTGGGGGCTGCAGATACGCAGTATTTT,CASSLVGAADTQYF
TRBV4-3,.,.,TRBJ1-1,TGCGCCAGCAGCCAAGGAGGCACCTTGAACACTGAAGCTTTCTTT,CASSQGGTLNTEAFF
TRBV20-1,.,.,TRBJ2-2,TGCAGTGCTAGTCAGGGGCAGGGCACCGGGGAGCTGTTTTTT,CSASQGQGTGELFF
TRBV27,.,.,TRBJ2-7,TGTGCCAGTTTCCCGGGTCCTATCCCCTACGAGCAGTACTTC,CASFPGPIPYEQYF